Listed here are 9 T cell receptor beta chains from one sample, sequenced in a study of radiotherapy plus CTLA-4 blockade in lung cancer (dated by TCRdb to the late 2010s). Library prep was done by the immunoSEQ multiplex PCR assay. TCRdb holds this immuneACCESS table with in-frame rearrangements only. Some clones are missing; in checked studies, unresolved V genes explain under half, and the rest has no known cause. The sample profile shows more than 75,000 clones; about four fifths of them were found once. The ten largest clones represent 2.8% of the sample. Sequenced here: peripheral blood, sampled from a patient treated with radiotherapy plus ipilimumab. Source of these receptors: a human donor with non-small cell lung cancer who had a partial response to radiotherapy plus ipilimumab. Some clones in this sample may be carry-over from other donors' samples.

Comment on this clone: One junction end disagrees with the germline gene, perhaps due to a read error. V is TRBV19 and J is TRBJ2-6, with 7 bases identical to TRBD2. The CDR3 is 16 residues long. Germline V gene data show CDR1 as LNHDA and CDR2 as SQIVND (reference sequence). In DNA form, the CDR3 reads TGTGCCAGTAGTAGCGGGAGTTTTAAAGGGGTCAACGTCCTGACTTTC. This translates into CASSSGSFKGVNVLTF.

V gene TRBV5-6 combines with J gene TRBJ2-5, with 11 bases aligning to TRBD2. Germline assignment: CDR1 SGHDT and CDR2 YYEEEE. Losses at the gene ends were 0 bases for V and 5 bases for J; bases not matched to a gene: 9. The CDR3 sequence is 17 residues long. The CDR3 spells CASSLGVLAGGVETQYF. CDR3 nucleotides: TGTGCCAGCAGCTTGGGCGTTTTAGCGGGAGGGGTTGAGACCCAGTACTTC.

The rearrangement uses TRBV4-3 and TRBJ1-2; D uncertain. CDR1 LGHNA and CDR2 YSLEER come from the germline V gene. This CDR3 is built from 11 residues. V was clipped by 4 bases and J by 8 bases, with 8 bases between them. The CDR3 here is CASSRGGGYTF. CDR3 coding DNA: TGCGCCAGCAGCCGGGGAGGAGGCTACACCTTC.

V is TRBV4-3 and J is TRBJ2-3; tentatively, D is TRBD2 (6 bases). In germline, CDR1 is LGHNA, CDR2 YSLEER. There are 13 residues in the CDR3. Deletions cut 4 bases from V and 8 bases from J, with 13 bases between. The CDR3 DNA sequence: TGCGCCAGCAGCCGGGACTTAGGAGGTACGCAGTATTTT. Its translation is CASSRDLGGTQYF.

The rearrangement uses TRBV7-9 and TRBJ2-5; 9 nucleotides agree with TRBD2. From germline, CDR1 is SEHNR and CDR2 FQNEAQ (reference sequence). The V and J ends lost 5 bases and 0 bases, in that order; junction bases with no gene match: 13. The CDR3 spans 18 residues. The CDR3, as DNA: TGTGCCAGCAGCCCGCTGGCGGGAGGGCCGGAGTACCAAGAGACCCAGTACTTC. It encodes CASSPLAGGPEYQETQYF.

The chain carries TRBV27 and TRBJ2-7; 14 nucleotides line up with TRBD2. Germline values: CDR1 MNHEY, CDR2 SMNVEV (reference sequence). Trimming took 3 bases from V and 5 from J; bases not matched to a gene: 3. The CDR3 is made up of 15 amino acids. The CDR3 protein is CASSLTSGRVHEQYF. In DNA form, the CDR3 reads TGTGCCAGCAGTTTGACTAGCGGGAGGGTCCACGAGCAGTACTTC.

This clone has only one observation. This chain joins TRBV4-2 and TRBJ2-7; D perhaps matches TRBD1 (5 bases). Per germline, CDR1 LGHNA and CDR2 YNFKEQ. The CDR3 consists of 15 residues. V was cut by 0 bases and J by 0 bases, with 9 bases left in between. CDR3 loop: CASSQEAQGSYEQYF. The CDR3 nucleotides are TGTGCCAGCAGCCAAGAGGCCCAGGGCTCCTACGAGCAGTACTTC.

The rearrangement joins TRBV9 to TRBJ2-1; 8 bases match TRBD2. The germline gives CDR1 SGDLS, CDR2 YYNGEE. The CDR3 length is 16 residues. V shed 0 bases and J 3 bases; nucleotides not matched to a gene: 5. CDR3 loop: CASSVEGRGDYNEQFF. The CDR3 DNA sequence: TGTGCCAGCAGCGTAGAAGGGCGGGGGGACTACAATGAGCAGTTCTTC. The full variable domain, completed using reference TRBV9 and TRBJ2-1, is DSGVTQTPKHLITATGQRVTLRCSPRSGDLSVYWYQQSLDQGLQFLIQYYNGEERAKGNILERFSAQQFPDLHSELNLSSLELGDSALYFCASSVEGRGDYNEQFFGPGTRLTVL.

CDR3 loop: CASSFSGTGTSSTDTQYF. Written as DNA, the CDR3 is TGTGCCAGTAGTTTCTCCGGGACAGGCACCTCTAGCACAGATACGCAGTATTTT. The V and J genes are TRBV19 and TRBJ2-3; the match to TRBD1 covers 8 bases. Germline CDR1 reads LNHDA; CDR2 reads SQIVND (reference sequence). The CDR3 is 18 amino acids. The J segment lost 0 bases and the V segment lost 5 bases, leaving 13 bases of the junction unmatched.